Given below is one T cell receptor (beta chain) in context. This specimen comes from a study of blood T cell repertoires in COVID-19. The wider study: Samples of COVID-19 (acute and convalescent) were obtained from the United States, Italy and Spain. T cells, B-cell-depleted T cells, or PBMCs provided the cDNA or gDNA that served as material.

Authors' analysis steps: Reference gene primer amplification gave estimated nucleated cell counts. Here immunoSEQ multiplex PCR was the method, and the copy in TCRdb shows in-frame clones only, minus some. The DNA was the basis for D and trimming; V, J and clone size are from that table. The sample carries around 500,000 clones, approximately 85% recorded once. Germline V lookup: CDR1 GTSNPN, CDR2 SVGIG (reference sequence). V was clipped by 2 bases and J by 7 bases; unmatched bases: 20. The CDR3 loop spans 20 amino acids. This chain connects TRBV30 to TRBJ2-7, with TRBD2 matching 16 bases. The origin of this receptor is a human donor in a cohort sampled during active COVID-19. The sequencing sample was made of peripheral blood. CDR3 protein: CAWSPMTGLAGGPSSREQYF. CDR3 DNA sequence: TGTGCCTGGAGTCCCATGACGGGACTAGCGGGAGGGCCGTCATCCAGGGAGCAGTACTTC.